This T cell receptor (beta chain) stems from a study of identical twins. V shed 0 bases and J shed 13 bases, with 15 bases lying between them. The CDR3 is 13 amino acids. CDR1 and CDR2 (germline): SEHNR, FQNEAQ (reference sequence). TCRdb reprocessed the 5' RACE reads with MiXCR, giving one entry per CDR3 protein. The table records 200,000 to 250,000 distinct CDR3 sequences, approximately 7.3% of them present only once. Only a few counts were recorded for this clonotype. This sample was shared with a second study, whose subject was yellow fever vaccine responses in identical twins.

This TCR was sampled from a woman under 30 in good health. The sample was CD8+ T cells sorted from blood. The chain recombines TRBV7-9 with TRBJ1-2; tentative D call: TRBD1 (5 bases). The CDR3: CASSLAGGRWLTF. In DNA form, the CDR3 reads TGTGCCAGCAGCTTAGCGGGGGGTCGTTGGCTCACCTTC.